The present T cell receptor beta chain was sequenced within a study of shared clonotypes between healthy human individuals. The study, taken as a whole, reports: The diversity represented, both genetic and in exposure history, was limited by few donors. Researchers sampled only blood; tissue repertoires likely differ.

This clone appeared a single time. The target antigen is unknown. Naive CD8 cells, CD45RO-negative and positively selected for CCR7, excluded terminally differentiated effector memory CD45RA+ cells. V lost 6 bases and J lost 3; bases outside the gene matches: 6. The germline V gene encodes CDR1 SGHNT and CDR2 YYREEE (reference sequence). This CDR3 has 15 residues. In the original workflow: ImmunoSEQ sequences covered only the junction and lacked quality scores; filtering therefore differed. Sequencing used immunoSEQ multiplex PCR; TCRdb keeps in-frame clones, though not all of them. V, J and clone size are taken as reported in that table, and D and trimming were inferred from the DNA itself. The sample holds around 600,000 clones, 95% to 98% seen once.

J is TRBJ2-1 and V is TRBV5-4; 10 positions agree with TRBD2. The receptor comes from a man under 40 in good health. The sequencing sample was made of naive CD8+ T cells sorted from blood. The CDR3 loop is CASKLLAGDYNEQFF. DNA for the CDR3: TGTGCCAGCAAACTGCTAGCGGGAGACTACAATGAGCAGTTCTTC.